The TCR beta chain under discussion was sequenced for a study of blood T cell repertoires in COVID-19. Study information: The United States, Italy and Spain supplied acute and convalescent COVID-19 samples. The analysed material was cDNA or gDNA that came from T cells, B-cell-depleted T cells, or PBMCs.

The protocol was immunoSEQ multiplex PCR, while the TCRdb copy is restricted to in-frame clones and leaves out a portion. This table holds around 250,000 clones, roughly 89% found once. Concerning this clone itself: This CDR3 is also generated by other DNA sequences in the sample.

The CDR3 totals 14 residues. Germline CDR1 KGHSH, CDR2 LQKENI. Trimming removed 3 bases at V and 1 base at J, with 6 bases between. This receptor was identified in a woman aged 40 to 50 who had recovered from COVID-19. The sequencing input was peripheral blood. The chain recombines TRBV18 with TRBJ2-2, with D maybe TRBD2 (5 bases). Here the CDR3 reads CASSPAGNTGELFF. The CDR3 region has the DNA TGTGCCAGCTCACCGGCGGGGAACACCGGGGAGCTGTTTTTT.